This T cell receptor (beta chain) comes out of a study of blood T cells in healthy people across ages. Total RNA extracted from each sample amounted to at least 5 micrograms. Overall study results and limits: Researchers report that TCR beta diversity correlated strongly with naive T cell percentage.

This clonotype was recorded at least ten times. What it recognizes is unknown. This CDR3 spans 16 amino acids. Deletions cut 1 base from V and 0 bases from J, with 11 bases between. CDR1 and CDR2 from the germline V gene are SGHTA and FQGNSA. A second PCR of 7 to 11 cycles used a sample-barcoded 5' primer and a J-beta primer mix. TCRdb ran MiXCR on the 5' RACE reads and lists one entry per CDR3 protein. Of hundreds of thousands of distinct CDR3 sequences listed, about 30% were seen once; the top ten hold 15%. The sample was blood. J is TRBJ2-3 and V is TRBV7-2, with D possibly matching TRBD1 (6 bases). This sequence originates from a woman older than 75 in good health. The CDR3 nucleotides are TGTGCCAGCAGCTTAGGGACAGAGCCTAGCACAGATACGCAGTATTTT. Translating gives CASSLGTEPSTDTQYF.